What follows describes a single TCR beta chain. The data belong to a study of blood T cell repertoires in COVID-19. As for the study in general: The United States, Italy and Spain provided the acute and convalescent COVID-19 samples.

This table comes from immunoSEQ multiplex PCR, and its TCRdb copy is limited to in-frame clones, with some not included. The sample consists of fewer than 150,000 clones, more than 80% of them appearing once. Germline V gene sequence: CDR1 SGHNT, CDR2 YYREEE (reference sequence). V was clipped by 4 bases and J by 6 bases; unmatched bases: 7. This CDR3 is built from 15 residues. The sequenced sample was peripheral blood. The receptor's source is a woman aged 80 or over in a cohort sampled during active or convalescent COVID-19. The chain links TRBV5-4 to TRBJ2-2, with 9 nucleotides matching TRBD1. The CDR3 DNA reads TGTGCCAGCAGCGGCCGGGACAGGGTGGCCGGGGAGCTGTTTTTT. Amino acid sequence: CASSGRDRVAGELFF.